Shown below are 28 T cell receptor beta chains from a single sample sequenced in a study of beta chain features in type 1 diabetes (dated by TCRdb to the late 2010s). The research as a whole found: In all four CD4+ subsets, TCRB CDR3 length was moderately but significantly shorter in type 1 diabetes patients.

The method behind the library was the immunoSEQ multiplex PCR assay. The entire amount of isolated RNA was reverse transcribed using the High Capacity cDNA Reverse Transcription Kit, so the sequenced TCRB transcripts were expressed ones. TCRdb limited this immuneACCESS table to in-frame rearrangements with V and J called. A share of clones is missing; checked studies link under half to unresolved V genes, and the rest is unexplained. In this sample the table shows roughly 350,000 clones, around a tenth of which occur a single time. The ten largest clones represent around 0.66% of the sample. Antigens of these TCRs are unknown. Material for sequencing was central memory CD4+ T cells from blood. These receptors originate from a man younger than 45 with type 1 diabetes.

The rearrangement joins TRBV7-2 to TRBJ1-2, with a weak D call TRBD1 (5 bases). With 0 bases removed from V and 3 bases from J, the gap between germline ends came to 8 bases. Germline CDR1 SGHTA, CDR2 FQGNSA. This CDR3 has 14 amino acids. The CDR3 DNA reads TGTGCCAGCAGCTTAGCCGGGGGAGACTATGGCTACACCTTC. The encoded protein is CASSLAGGDYGYTF.

The J gene is TRBJ2-3, the V gene TRBV7-8; 7 nucleotides match TRBD2. This CDR3 region has 19 residues. CDR1 is SGHVS, CDR2 FQNEAQ, per germline. V lost 1 base to trimming and J lost 3 bases; unmatched junction nucleotides: 16. The CDR3 loop is CASSLVGLAVGGSTDTQYF. The CDR3 nucleotides are TGTGCCAGCAGCTTAGTGGGGCTAGCGGTAGGAGGTAGTACAGATACGCAGTATTTT. Together with reference TRBV7-8 and TRBJ2-3, the CDR3 gives the full variable domain: GAGVSQSPRYKVAKRGQDVALRCDPISGHVSLFWYQQALGQGPEFLTYFQNEAQLDKSGLPSDRFFAERPEGSVSTLKIQRTQQEDSAVYLCASSLVGLAVGGSTDTQYFGPGTRLTVL.

The chain links TRBV25-1 to TRBJ1-1, with D perhaps matching TRBD1 (5 bases). Germline CDR1 MGHDK, CDR2 SYGVNS. V was trimmed by 8 bases and J by 6 bases, leaving 19 bases between them. The CDR3 is 14 amino acids. The chain's CDR3 is CASGGRGSGAEAFF. In DNA, the CDR3 is TGTGCCAGCGGGGGGAGGGGCTCCGGGGCTGAAGCTTTCTTT.

The genes are TRBV7-2 and TRBJ2-6; D might be TRBD1 (5 bases). CDR3 length: 14 residues. Germline V CDR1 and CDR2: SGHTA, FQGNSA. Trimming left V 3 bases short and J 2 bases short, with 5 bases between. CDR3 amino acids: CASSLDTGANVLTF. The CDR3 region has the DNA TGTGCCAGCAGCTTGGACACTGGGGCCAACGTCCTGACTTTC.

The chain combines TRBV6-1 with TRBJ1-2, with D maybe TRBD1 (6 bases). Trimming cost V 5 bases and J 4 bases, with 11 bases left between them. The CDR3 is made up of 13 amino acids. Germline V gene sequence: CDR1 MNHNS, CDR2 SASEGT. CDR3 bases: TGTGCCAGCAGTTTGGACAGCTTCTATGGCTACACCTTC. Amino acid sequence: CASSLDSFYGYTF.

The rearrangement uses TRBV4-1 and TRBJ2-3, with 8 bases that match TRBD1. The CDR3 extends over 16 amino acids. Unmatched junction bases numbered 6, after V lost 1 base and J lost 3 bases. Looked up from germline, CDR1 is MGHRA and CDR2 is YSYEKL. The CDR3 protein is CASSQATGGVTDTQYF. The DNA of the CDR3 is TGCGCCAGCAGCCAAGCTACAGGGGGAGTGACAGATACGCAGTATTTT.

This clone was detected a few times. Other DNA sequences in the same sample also yield this CDR3. The CDR3: CASSLETVQETQYF. The CDR3 coding sequence is TGCGCCAGCAGCTTGGAAACAGTCCAAGAGACCCAGTACTTC. The chain joins TRBV5-1 to TRBJ2-5; D remains unclear. The CDR3 loop spans 14 amino acids. Looked up from germline, CDR1 is SGHRS and CDR2 is YFSETQ. V lost 0 bases, J lost 1 base, and 7 bases lay in between.

This clone was counted between two and nine times. This same CDR3 is encoded by further DNA sequences in the sample. The V gene is TRBV19, the J gene TRBJ2-5; no clear D gene. CDR3 length: 15 amino acids. Deletions cut 1 base from V and 0 bases from J, with 9 bases between. Germline CDR1 and CDR2: LNHDA and SQIVND (reference sequence). The CDR3 DNA follows: TGTGCCAGTAGTATAGGGGGAAGGTACCAAGAGACCCAGTACTTC. It codes for CASSIGGRYQETQYF. Complete variable domain (other parts from reference TRBV19 and TRBJ2-5): DGGITQSPKYLFRKEGQNVTLSCEQNLNHDAMYWYRQDPGQGLRLIYYSQIVNDFQKGDIAEGYSVSREKKESFPLTVTSAQKNPTAFYLCASSIGGRYQETQYFGPGTRLLVL.

The chain carries TRBV7-9 and TRBJ2-7; 9 bases align to TRBD2. The germline V gene has CDR1 SEHNR and CDR2 FQNEAQ (reference sequence). Trimming at V came to 8 bases and at J to 6 bases, leaving 11 bases not matched to a gene. The CDR3 totals 14 residues. CDR3 sequence (DNA): TGTGCCAGCTCTAGGGCGGGAGGGAGTTTCGAGCAGTACTTC. Translated, it gives CASSRAGGSFEQYF.

The chain uses TRBV11-2 and TRBJ2-7; no clear D. From germline, CDR1 is SGHAT and CDR2 FQNNGV. The CDR3 spans 12 residues. V was pared by 5 bases and J by 4 bases, with 9 bases between. The CDR3 DNA is TGTGCCAGCAGCCCTGTCGGGTACGAGCAGTACTTC. This encodes CASSPVGYEQYF.

In its sample, this clone was seen a few times. V usage is TRBV7-2 and J usage is TRBJ1-5; D ambiguous. With 8 bases removed from V and 4 bases from J, the gap between germline ends came to 12 bases. CDR1 is SGHTA, CDR2 FQGNSA, per germline. CDR3 length: 13 amino acids. The CDR3 sequence: CASSQDRNQPQHF. The CDR3 DNA reads as TGTGCCAGCTCGCAGGATCGGAATCAGCCCCAGCATTTT.

The rearrangement uses TRBV5-1 and TRBJ2-5, with D perhaps TRBD1 (5 bases). Germline values: CDR1 SGHRS, CDR2 YFSETQ. This CDR3 comprises 15 residues. Trimming removed 5 bases at V and 2 bases at J, with 16 bases between. The CDR3 coding sequence is TGCGCCAGCAGATCGGCGGCAGGGCATCAAGAGACCCAGTACTTC. Translating gives CASRSAAGHQETQYF.

A few counts support this clone. J is TRBJ1-5 and V is TRBV12-5; 9 bases fit TRBD1. Losses at the gene ends were 1 base for V and 8 bases for J; bases not matched to a gene: 6. This CDR3 spans 15 amino acids. Germline CDR1 is LGHNT and CDR2 is FRNRAP. The CDR3 DNA reads TGTGCTAGTGGTTTGGAAGACAGGGGGGGAGAGCCCCAGCATTTT. Its protein is CASGLEDRGGEPQHF.

This clone was observed a handful of times. This rearrangement joins TRBV6-6 to TRBJ1-3, with D unresolved. The CDR3 has 12 amino acids. V lost 5 bases to trimming and J lost 4 bases, with 6 bases between them. Germline CDR1 and CDR2: MNHNY and SVGAGI (reference sequence). The CDR3 is CASSLQGNTIYF. DNA for the CDR3: TGTGCCAGCAGTCTACAGGGAAACACCATATATTTT.

This clone was counted a few times. The rearrangement joins TRBV6-6 to TRBJ1-1, with D possibly being TRBD1 (6 bases). Per the germline V gene, CDR1 is MNHNY and CDR2 is SVGAGI (reference sequence). Trimming took 5 bases from V and 8 from J, leaving 21 bases between them. The CDR3 length is 15 residues. The CDR3 DNA sequence: TGTGCCAGCAGTAACTACGCGGGACAAGGTCGGGAAGCTTTCTTT. This translates into CASSNYAGQGREAFF.

This clone showed up just a few times. The CDR3 here is CASSEALPGHQPQHF. The CDR3 DNA is TGTGCCAGCAGTGAAGCGCTTCCGGGGCATCAGCCCCAGCATTTT. The rearrangement uses TRBV2 and TRBJ1-5, with D perhaps matching TRBD1 (5 bases). The V end was cut by 0 bases, the J end by 5 bases, with 11 bases between. This CDR3 contains 15 residues. Germline loops: CDR1 SNHLY, CDR2 FYNNEI. Based on the CDR3 plus reference TRBV2 and TRBJ1-5, the full variable domain is EPEVTQTPSHQVTQMGQEVILRCVPISNHLYFYWYRQILGQKVEFLVSFYNNEISEKSEIFDDQFSVERPDGSNFTLKIRSTKLEDSAMYFCASSEALPGHQPQHFGDGTRLSIL.

This clone has only a few counts. J is TRBJ2-5 and V is TRBV11-2; 13 bases line up with TRBD2. V lost 5 bases to trimming and J lost 3 bases; unmatched junction nucleotides: 3. Germline-derived CDR1 and CDR2 are SGHAT and FQNNGV. The CDR3 has 15 residues. The CDR3 DNA follows: TGTGCCAGCAGCCGCGGACTAGCGGGAGAAGAGACCCAGTACTTC. Amino acid sequence: CASSRGLAGEETQYF.

This chain uses TRBV29-1 with TRBJ2-7; 14 nucleotides agree with TRBD2. With 7 bases clipped from V and 7 bases from J, the junction kept 9 bases outside the gene matches. CDR3 length equals 14 residues. Per the germline V gene, CDR1 is SQVTM and CDR2 is ANQGSEA. The DNA for the CDR3 is TGCAGCGCTACGGGACTAGCGGGAGCAGGTGAGCAGTACTTC. Residues: CSATGLAGAGEQYF.

The V gene is TRBV5-1, the J gene TRBJ1-1; 8 positions match TRBD1. The CDR3 has 14 amino acids. Germline CDR1 SGHRS, CDR2 YFSETQ. V lost 3 bases to trimming and J lost 1 base; unmatched junction nucleotides: 2. The CDR3 sequence: CASSSGGRNTEAFF. CDR3 sequence (DNA): TGCGCCAGCAGCTCAGGGGGCAGGAACACTGAAGCTTTCTTT.

This clone has a handful of counts. The chain joins TRBV2 to TRBJ1-5; D is unresolved. Germline CDR1 and CDR2: SNHLY and FYNNEI. There are 14 residues in the CDR3. Trimming stripped 1 base from V and 6 bases from J, with 10 bases between. CDR3 sequence: CASSEGGVGQPQHF. In DNA form, the CDR3 reads TGTGCCAGCAGTGAAGGGGGAGTCGGTCAGCCCCAGCATTTT.

This clone was seen repeatedly, ten times or more. This chain connects TRBV21-1 to TRBJ2-5; TRBD2, as called in the table, went unchecked against the DNA. TRBV21-1 is reported as a pseudogene. The CDR3 spans 13 residues. Here the CDR3 DNA reads TGTGCCAGCAGCAAGGAAGCGGGAGAGACCCAGTACTTC. Translating gives CASSKEAGETQYF.

This sequence joins TRBV7-3 and TRBJ2-1; 10 nucleotides match TRBD1. Looked up from germline, CDR1 is SGHTA and CDR2 is FQGTGA. The CDR3 length is 14 residues. The V segment lost 3 bases and the J segment 6 bases; nucleotides outside the gene matches: 2. The CDR3 DNA reads as TGTGCCAGCAGCTTGAGGGACAGGGGCAATGAGCAGTTCTTC. This gives the protein CASSLRDRGNEQFF.

This sequence joins TRBV6-5 and TRBJ1-2; no firm D call. Germline lookup yields CDR1 MNHEY and CDR2 SVGAGI. CDR3 length: 14 residues. V lost 2 bases to trimming and J lost 1 base, with 8 bases between them. CDR3 bases: TGTGCCAGCAGTTACAGGGTTCGTAACTATGGCTACACCTTC. It encodes CASSYRVRNYGYTF.

The V gene is TRBV5-1, the J gene TRBJ2-5, with D maybe TRBD2 (5 bases). Germline V lookup: CDR1 SGHRS, CDR2 YFSETQ. The CDR3 spans 13 residues. Deletions cut 5 bases from V and 1 base from J, with 9 bases between. CDR3: CASSRDVQETQYF. CDR3 nucleotide sequence: TGCGCCAGCAGTCGGGATGTCCAAGAGACCCAGTACTTC.

This chain links TRBV27 with TRBJ2-1; 9 bases are a match to TRBD1. Germline V gives CDR1 MNHEY, CDR2 SMNVEV (reference sequence). J was trimmed by 7 bases and V by 6 bases; bases with no gene match: 4. The CDR3 has 13 residues. The CDR3 coding sequence is TGTGCCAGCAGGCCGACAGGGGGGAATGAGCAGTTCTTC. Protein sequence: CASRPTGGNEQFF.

As for this clone: It is unclear where the CDR3 begins or ends on the DNA, so no DNA is shown, and the CDR3 is as TCRdb lists it. The chain combines TRBV11-3 with TRBJ2-3; TRBD1, the table's D call, was not compared with the DNA. The CDR3 comprises 13 residues, both ends counted. CDR1 and CDR2 (germline): SGHNT, YENEEA. CDR3 region: CASSLVGTGNSYF.

The chain couples TRBV19 to TRBJ1-1; 7 bases are a match to TRBD1. The CDR3 sequence is 14 residues long. Trimming cost V 5 bases and J 1 base; bases outside gene matches: 4. Germline V gives CDR1 LNHDA, CDR2 SQIVND (reference sequence). The CDR3 protein is CASSVYRGNTEAFF. The CDR3 DNA reads as TGTGCCAGTAGTGTATACAGGGGGAACACTGAAGCTTTCTTT.

The CDR3 DNA follows: TGTGCCAGCAGCAGGGAGAGATATGGCTACACCTTC. Protein sequence: CASSRERYGYTF. The J gene is TRBJ1-2, the V gene TRBV14; no clear D gene. The V end was cut by 5 bases, the J end by 5 bases, with 9 bases between. The germline CDR1 and CDR2 sequences are SGHDN and FVKESK. The CDR3 spans 12 residues.